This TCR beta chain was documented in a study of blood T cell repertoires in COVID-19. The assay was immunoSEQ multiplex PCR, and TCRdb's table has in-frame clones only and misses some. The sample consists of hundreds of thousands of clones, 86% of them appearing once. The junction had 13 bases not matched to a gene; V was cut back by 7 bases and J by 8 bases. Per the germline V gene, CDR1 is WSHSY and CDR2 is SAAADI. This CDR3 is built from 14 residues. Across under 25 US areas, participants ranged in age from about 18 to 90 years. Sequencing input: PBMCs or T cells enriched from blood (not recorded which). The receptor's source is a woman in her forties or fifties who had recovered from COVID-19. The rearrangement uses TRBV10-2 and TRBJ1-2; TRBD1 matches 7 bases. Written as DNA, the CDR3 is TGCGCCAGCACTTTCCGGGAGGGGGCTAAAGGCTACACCTTC. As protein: CASTFREGAKGYTF.